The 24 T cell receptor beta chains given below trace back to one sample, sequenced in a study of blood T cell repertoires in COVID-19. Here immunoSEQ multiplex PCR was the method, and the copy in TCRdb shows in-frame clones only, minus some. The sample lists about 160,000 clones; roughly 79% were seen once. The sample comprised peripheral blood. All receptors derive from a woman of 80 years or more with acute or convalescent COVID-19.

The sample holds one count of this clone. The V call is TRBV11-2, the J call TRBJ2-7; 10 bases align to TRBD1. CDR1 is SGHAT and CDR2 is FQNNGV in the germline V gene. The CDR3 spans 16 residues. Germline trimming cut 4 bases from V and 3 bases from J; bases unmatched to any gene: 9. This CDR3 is CASSWQAGTGVYEQYF. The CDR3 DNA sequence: TGTGCCAGCAGCTGGCAAGCCGGGACAGGGGTCTACGAGCAGTACTTC.

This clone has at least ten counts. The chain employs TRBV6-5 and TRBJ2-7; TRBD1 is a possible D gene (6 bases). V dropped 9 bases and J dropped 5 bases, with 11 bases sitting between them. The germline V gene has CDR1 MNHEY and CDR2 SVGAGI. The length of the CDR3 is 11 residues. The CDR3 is CASKTGDEQYF. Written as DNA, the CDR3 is TGTGCCAGTAAGACAGGAGACGAGCAGTACTTC.

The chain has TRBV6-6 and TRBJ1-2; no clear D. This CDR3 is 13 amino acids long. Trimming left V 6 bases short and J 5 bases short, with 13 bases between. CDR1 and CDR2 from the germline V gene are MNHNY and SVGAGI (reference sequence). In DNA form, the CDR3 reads TGTGCCAGCAGCCACGGCGGTAGATATGGCTACACCTTC. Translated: CASSHGGRYGYTF.

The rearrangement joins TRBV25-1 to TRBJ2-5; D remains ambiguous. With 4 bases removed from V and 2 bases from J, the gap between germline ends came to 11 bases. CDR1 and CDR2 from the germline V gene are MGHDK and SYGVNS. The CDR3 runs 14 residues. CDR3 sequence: CASSGKLRQETQYF. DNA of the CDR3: TGTGCCAGCAGTGGAAAACTGCGGCAAGAGACCCAGTACTTC.

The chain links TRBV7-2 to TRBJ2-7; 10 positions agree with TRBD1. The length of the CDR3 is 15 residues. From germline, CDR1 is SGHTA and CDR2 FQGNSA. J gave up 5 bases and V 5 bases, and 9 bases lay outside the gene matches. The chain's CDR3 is CASSRYDRGLDEQYF. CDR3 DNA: TGTGCCAGCAGCCGCTATGACAGGGGGCTGGACGAGCAGTACTTC.

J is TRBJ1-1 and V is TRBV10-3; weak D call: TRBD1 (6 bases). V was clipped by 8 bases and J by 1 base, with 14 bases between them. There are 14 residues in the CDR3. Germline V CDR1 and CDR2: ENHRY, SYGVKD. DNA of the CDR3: TGTGCCATCGTATCCGGGACACCGAACACTGAAGCTTTCTTT. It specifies CAIVSGTPNTEAFF.

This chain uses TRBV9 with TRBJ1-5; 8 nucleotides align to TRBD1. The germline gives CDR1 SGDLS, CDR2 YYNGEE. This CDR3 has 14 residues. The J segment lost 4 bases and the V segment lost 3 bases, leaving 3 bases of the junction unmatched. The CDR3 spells CASSAGTGNQPQHF. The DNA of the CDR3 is TGTGCCAGCAGCGCCGGGACAGGAAATCAGCCCCAGCATTTT.

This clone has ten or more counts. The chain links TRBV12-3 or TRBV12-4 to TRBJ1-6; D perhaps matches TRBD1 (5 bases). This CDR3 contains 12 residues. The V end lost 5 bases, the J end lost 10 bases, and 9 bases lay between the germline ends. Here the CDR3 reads CASSPSGSPLHF. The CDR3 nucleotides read TGTGCCAGCAGTCCCTCAGGGTCACCCCTCCACTTT.

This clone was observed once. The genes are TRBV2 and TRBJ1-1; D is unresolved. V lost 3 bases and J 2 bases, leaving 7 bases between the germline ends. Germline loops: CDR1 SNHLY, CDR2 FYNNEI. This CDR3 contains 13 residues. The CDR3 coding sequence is TGTGCCAGCAGTGACTACGCAAACACTGAAGCTTTCTTT. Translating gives CASSDYANTEAFF.

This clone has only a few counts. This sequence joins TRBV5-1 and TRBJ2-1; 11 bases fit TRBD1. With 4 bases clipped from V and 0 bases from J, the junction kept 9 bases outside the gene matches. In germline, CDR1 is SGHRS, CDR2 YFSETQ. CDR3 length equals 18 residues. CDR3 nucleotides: TGCGCCAGCAGCAGACTGGGAGGGACAGGGGGCTCCTACAATGAGCAGTTCTTC. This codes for CASSRLGGTGGSYNEQFF.

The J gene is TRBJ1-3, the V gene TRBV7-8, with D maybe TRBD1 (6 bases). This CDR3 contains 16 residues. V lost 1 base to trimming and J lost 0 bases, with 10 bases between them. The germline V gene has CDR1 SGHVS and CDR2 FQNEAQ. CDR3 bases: TGTGCCAGCAGCTTAGGTGCAGGGGTCTCTGGAAACACCATATATTTT. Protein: CASSLGAGVSGNTIYF.

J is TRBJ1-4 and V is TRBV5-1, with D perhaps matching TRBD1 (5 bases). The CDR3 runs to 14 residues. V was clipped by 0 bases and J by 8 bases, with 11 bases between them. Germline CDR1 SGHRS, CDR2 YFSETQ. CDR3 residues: CASSLAGSHEKLFF. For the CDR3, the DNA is TGCGCCAGCAGCTTGGCAGGGTCCCACGAAAAACTGTTTTTT.

In DNA, the CDR3 is TGTGCCAGCAGCCCTGGCCTAGCGGTATACAATGAGCAGTTCTTC. Amino acid sequence: CASSPGLAVYNEQFF. The rearrangement links TRBV27 to TRBJ2-1; 7 bases align to TRBD2. The CDR3 has 15 residues. Per the germline V gene, CDR1 is MNHEY and CDR2 is SMNVEV (reference sequence). The J segment lost 4 bases and the V segment lost 6 bases, leaving 9 bases of the junction unmatched.

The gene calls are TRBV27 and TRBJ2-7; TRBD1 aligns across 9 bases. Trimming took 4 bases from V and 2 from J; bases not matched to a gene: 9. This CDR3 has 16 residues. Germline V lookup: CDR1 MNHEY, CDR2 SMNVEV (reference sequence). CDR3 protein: CASSSTWTGATYEQYF. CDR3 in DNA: TGTGCCAGCAGTTCCACTTGGACAGGGGCCACCTACGAGCAGTACTTC.

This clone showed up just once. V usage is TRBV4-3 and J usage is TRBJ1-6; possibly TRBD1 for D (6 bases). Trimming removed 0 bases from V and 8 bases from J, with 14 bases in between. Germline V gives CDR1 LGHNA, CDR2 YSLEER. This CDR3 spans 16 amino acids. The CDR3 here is CASSQDLTGGHSPLHF. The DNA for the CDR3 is TGCGCCAGCAGCCAAGATCTTACTGGGGGCCATTCACCCCTCCACTTT.

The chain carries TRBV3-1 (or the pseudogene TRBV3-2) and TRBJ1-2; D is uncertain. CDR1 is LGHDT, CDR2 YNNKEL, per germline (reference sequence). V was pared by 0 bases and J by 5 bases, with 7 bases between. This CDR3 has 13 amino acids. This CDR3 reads CASSQDRSYGYTF. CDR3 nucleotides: TGTGCCAGCAGCCAAGACAGGTCATATGGCTACACCTTC.

Here the CDR3 reads CASSFNRGSYNSPLHF. The CDR3 DNA reads as TGCGCCAGCAGCTTTAATCGGGGCTCCTATAATTCACCCCTCCACTTT. V and J are TRBV5-1 and TRBJ1-6; D call uncertain. From germline, CDR1 is SGHRS and CDR2 YFSETQ. The CDR3 is 16 residues long. V lost 2 bases, J lost 0 bases, and 9 bases lay in between.

The CDR3 here is CASSLGTSESGAETQYF. In nucleotides, the CDR3 is TGCGCCAGCAGCTTGGGGACTAGCGAGAGCGGAGCGGAGACCCAGTACTTC. V is TRBV5-1 and J is TRBJ2-5; TRBD2 agrees at 9 bases. J lost 5 bases, V lost 0 bases, and 11 bases had no gene match. Germline V CDR1 and CDR2: SGHRS, YFSETQ. The CDR3 is 17 amino acids.

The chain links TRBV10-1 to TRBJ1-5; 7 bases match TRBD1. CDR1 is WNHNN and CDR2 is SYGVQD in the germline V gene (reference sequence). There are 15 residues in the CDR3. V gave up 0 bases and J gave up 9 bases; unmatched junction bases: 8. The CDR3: CASSESRQGLGPQHF. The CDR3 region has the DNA TGCGCCAGCAGTGAGTCTAGACAGGGCTTGGGGCCCCAGCATTTT.

The CDR3 sequence: CASSPTSGNANTQYF. For the CDR3, the DNA is TGTGCCAGCAGTCCTACTAGCGGGAACGCTAATACGCAGTATTTT. V is TRBV5-4 and J is TRBJ2-3; 10 bases are shared with TRBD2. From germline, CDR1 is SGHNT and CDR2 YYREEE (reference sequence). V gave up 5 bases and J gave up 7 bases; unmatched junction bases: 10. The CDR3 loop spans 15 amino acids.

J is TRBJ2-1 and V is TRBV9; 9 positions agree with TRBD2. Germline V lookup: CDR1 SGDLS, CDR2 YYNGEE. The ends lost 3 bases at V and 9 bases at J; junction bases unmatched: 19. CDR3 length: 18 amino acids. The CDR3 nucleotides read TGTGCCAGCAGCGGAAGATCCCAAAGGGCTAGCGGGATTGGTGAGCAGTTCTTC. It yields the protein CASSGRSQRASGIGEQFF.

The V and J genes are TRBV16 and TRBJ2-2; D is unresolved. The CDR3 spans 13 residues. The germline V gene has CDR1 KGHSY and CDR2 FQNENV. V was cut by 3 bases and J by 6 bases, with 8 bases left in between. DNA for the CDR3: TGTGCCAGCAGCCAGCTGGCGGCCGGGGAGCTGTTTTTT. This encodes CASSQLAAGELFF.

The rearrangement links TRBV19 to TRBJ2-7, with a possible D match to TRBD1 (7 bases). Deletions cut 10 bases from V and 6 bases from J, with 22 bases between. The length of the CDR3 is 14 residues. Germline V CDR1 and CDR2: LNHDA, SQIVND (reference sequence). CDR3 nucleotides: TGTGCCACCCCCACCAGGGGGAGGCAGGGCGAGCAGTACTTC. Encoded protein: CATPTRGRQGEQYF.

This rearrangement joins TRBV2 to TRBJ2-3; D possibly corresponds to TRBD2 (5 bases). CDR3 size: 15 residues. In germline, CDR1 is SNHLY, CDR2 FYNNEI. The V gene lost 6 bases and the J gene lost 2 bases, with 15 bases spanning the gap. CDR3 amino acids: CASRKVARHTDTQYF. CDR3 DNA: TGTGCCAGCAGGAAGGTAGCGCGACACACAGATACGCAGTATTTT.